The clone carrying this T cell receptor (beta chain) was recorded only once. Libraries were prepared by immunoSEQ multiplex PCR; TCRdb keeps only in-frame clonotypes and omits some of them. The data hold about 110,000 clones, with about 67% observed a single time. The sample comes from a study of shared clonotypes between healthy human individuals. The junction had 4 bases not matched to a gene; V was cut back by 1 base and J by 5 bases. The CDR3 totals 16 residues. Germline V CDR1 and CDR2: MDHEN, SYDVKM. The origin of this receptor is a woman in her thirties in good health. The sample was memory CD8+ T cells sorted from blood. Subset reported: CD45RO+ cells pooled with CCR7-negative TemRA cells. The rearrangement links TRBV28 to TRBJ2-1, with 11 nucleotides matching TRBD2. The CDR3 nucleotides read TGTGCCAGCAGTTTATCCACTAGCGGGAGTCACAATGAGCAGTTCTTC. It translates to CASSLSTSGSHNEQFF.